The T cell receptor beta chain under discussion was sequenced for a study of Ad26.COV2.S vaccination and SARS-CoV-2 variants. Study context: A COV1001 Ad26.COV2.S trial-arm participant provided the sample. Notes on the study in general: Vaccine recipients and placebo recipients showed similar non-spike TCR breadth.

Comments on this clone: Its target is unknown.

Losses at the gene ends were 4 bases for V and 2 bases for J; bases not matched to a gene: 8. The CDR3 extends over 17 amino acids. CDR1 and CDR2 (germline): SGHRS, YFSETQ. Treatment indicated: roughly 20 received Ad26.COV2.S at low or high dose, single or two shots; about 5 received placebo; per-sample allocation not given. Day 63 after the first injection of vaccine or placebo was the sampling time. TCRdb's table, derived via immunoSEQ multiplex PCR, lists solely in-frame clones and lacks some. The repertoire holds 400,000 to 450,000 clones, with 90% as singletons. The TCR sequence derives from a person between 18 and 60 years old who received the Ad26.COV2.S COVID-19 vaccine or a placebo. The material sequenced was peripheral blood, taken in a trial of Ad26.COV2.S vaccine versus placebo. J is TRBJ2-3 and V is TRBV5-1; 12 bases map to TRBD2. CDR3 protein: CASSPPLAGGYTDTQYF. The CDR3 nucleotides are TGCGCCAGCAGCCCGCCCCTAGCGGGAGGGTACACAGATACGCAGTATTTT.